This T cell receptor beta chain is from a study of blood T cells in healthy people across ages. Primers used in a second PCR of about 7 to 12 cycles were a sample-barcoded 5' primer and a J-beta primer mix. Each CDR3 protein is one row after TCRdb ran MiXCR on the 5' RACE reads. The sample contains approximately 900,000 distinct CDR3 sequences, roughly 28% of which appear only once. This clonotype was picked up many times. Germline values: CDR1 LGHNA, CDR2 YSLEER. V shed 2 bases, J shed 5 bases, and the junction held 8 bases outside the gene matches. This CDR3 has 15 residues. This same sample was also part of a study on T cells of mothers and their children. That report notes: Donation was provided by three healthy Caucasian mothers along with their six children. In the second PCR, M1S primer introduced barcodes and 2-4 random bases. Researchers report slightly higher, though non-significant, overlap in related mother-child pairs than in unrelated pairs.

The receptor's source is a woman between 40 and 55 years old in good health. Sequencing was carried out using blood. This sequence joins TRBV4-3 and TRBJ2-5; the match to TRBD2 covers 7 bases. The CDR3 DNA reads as TGCGCCAGCAGCCAATGGGGACTATCGGTTGAGACCCAGTACTTC. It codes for CASSQWGLSVETQYF.